This TCR beta chain is from a study of identifying expanded T cells in peripheral blood. Collection occurred without any documented infections or immune events in donors. Study conclusions and caveats: Technical replicates showed around 1.1 changed clones; roughly two weeks approximately 16; four weeks 19.

As regards this clone: What it recognizes is unknown.

This CDR3 has 19 residues. V was clipped by 3 bases and J by 0 bases, with 21 bases between them. This table comes from immunoSEQ multiplex PCR, and its TCRdb copy is limited to in-frame clones, with some not included. The sample records about 110,000 clones, 88% being singletons. The sample consisted of blood. This receptor was taken from a person aged 18 to 70 in good health. The chain carries TRBV23-1 and TRBJ2-1; possibly TRBD1 or TRBD2 for D (5 bases each). TRBV23-1 is marked as an open reading frame, function uncertain. The CDR3 DNA reads as TGCGCCAGCAGTCATCCTCCACCGGGACGGAGTAGCTCCTACAATGAGCAGTTCTTC. Translation gives CASSHPPPGRSSSYNEQFF.